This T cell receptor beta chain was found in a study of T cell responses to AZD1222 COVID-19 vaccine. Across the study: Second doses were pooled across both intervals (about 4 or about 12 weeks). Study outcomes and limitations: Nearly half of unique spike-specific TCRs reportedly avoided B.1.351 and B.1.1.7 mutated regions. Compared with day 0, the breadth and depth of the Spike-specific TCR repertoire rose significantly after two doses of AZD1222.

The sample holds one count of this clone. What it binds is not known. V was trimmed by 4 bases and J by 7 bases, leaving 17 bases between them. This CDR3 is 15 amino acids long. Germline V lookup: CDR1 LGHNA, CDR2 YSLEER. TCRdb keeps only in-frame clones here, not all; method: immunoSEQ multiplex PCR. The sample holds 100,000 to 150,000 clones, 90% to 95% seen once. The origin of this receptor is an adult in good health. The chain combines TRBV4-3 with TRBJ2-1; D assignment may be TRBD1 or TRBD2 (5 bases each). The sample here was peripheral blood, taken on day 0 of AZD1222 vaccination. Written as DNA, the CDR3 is TGCGCCAGCAGCCTTCTCGAGGGGCCTAGTAATGAGCAGTTCTTC. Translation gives CASSLLEGPSNEQFF.